Listed below are T cell receptor beta chains from one sample, sequenced in a study of T cells after yellow fever vaccination. TCRdb re-called the 5' RACE reads with MiXCR, one entry per CDR3 protein. The sample contains almost 600,000 distinct CDR3 sequences, approximately 12% of which appear only once. Sequences were derived from PBMCs, sampled on the day of the yellow fever booster vaccination. The receptors derive from a young man who received the YFV17D yellow fever vaccine. Each CDR3 is given with its conserved first and last residue. D genes are given only for firm matches. Clone size is not always given. Where it is, it says once, few, many or a class for expanded clones.

>-|few|TRBJ2-7|TRBV2
CASTSRGVELGEQYF
TGTGCCAGCACCTCGAGGGGCGTAGAATTAGGCGAGCAGTACTTC
>TRBD2|-|TRBJ2-1|TRBV20-1
CSARSGRALHEQFF
TGCAGTGCAAGAAGCGGGAGGGCCCTGCATGAGCAGTTCTTC
>-|few|TRBJ1-5|TRBV12-3/TRBV12-4
CASSLGIPLVGQPQHF
TGTGCCAGCAGTTTAGGGATCCCCCTGGTGGGTCAGCCCCAGCATTTT
>-|-|TRBJ2-3|TRBV7-2
CASSLAVGNRDTQYF
TGTGCCAGCAGCTTAGCGGTCGGGAATAGGGATACGCAGTATTTT
>-|few|TRBJ2-5|TRBV4-2
CASSQENRETQYF
TGTGCCAGCAGCCAAGAGAACCGGGAGACCCAGTACTTC
>-|few|TRBJ2-7|TRBV25-1
CASSGTAVSYEQYF
TGTGCCAGCAGTGGGACAGCCGTATCCTACGAGCAGTACTTC
>-|-|TRBJ1-5|TRBV19
CASRVDRAQPQHF
TGTGCCAGTAGGGTAGACCGGGCCCAGCCCCAGCATTTT
>TRBD2|few|TRBJ2-7|TRBV6-2/TRBV6-3
CASSRGLAGDYEQYF
TGTGCCAGCAGCCGGGGACTAGCGGGGGACTACGAGCAGTACTTC
>-|many|TRBJ2-7|TRBV5-1
CASSPTGRGTYEQYF
TGCGCCAGCAGCCCCACGGGCCGGGGAACCTACGAGCAGTACTTC
>TRBD2|-|TRBJ2-2|TRBV29-1
CSVDRGRASGELFF
TGCAGCGTTGACCGCGGGAGGGCCAGCGGGGAGCTGTTTTTT
>TRBD2|few|TRBJ2-7|TRBV20-1
CSAHKGAGGQNEQYF
TGCAGTGCTCATAAGGGTGCGGGAGGGCAGAACGAGCAGTACTTC
>TRBD2|-|TRBJ2-1|TRBV10-2
CASRREAYNEQFF
TGCGCCAGCAGGCGGGAGGCCTACAATGAGCAGTTCTTC
>-|few|TRBJ1-1|TRBV7-2
CASSSAANTEAFF
TGTGCCAGCAGCTCGGCAGCGAACACTGAAGCTTTCTTT
>TRBD1|few|TRBJ2-5|TRBV18
CASSPSRSGGETQYF
TGTGCCAGCTCACCAAGTCGGTCAGGGGGAGAGACCCAGTACTTC
>TRBD1|-|TRBJ1-1|TRBV29-1
CSGEDRVAAFF
TGCAGCGGTGAAGACAGGGTGGCGGCTTTCTTT
>-|few|TRBJ1-5|TRBV7-9
CASSRTEGSNQPQHF
TGTGCCAGCAGCCGGACAGAAGGGAGCAATCAGCCCCAGCATTTT
>-|few|TRBJ1-4|TRBV12-3/TRBV12-4
CASSLVVINEKLFF
TGTGCCAGCAGCTTAGTGGTTATTAATGAAAAACTGTTTTTT
>-|-|TRBJ2-4|TRBV7-3
CASNTSIQATLAKNIQYF
TGTGCCAGCAACACGAGCATCCAGGCTACGCTAGCCAAAAACATTCAGTACTTC
>-|-|TRBJ2-6|TRBV5-6
CASLGLGANVLTF
TGTGCCAGCCTGGGGCTAGGGGCCAACGTCCTGACTTTC
>TRBD2|many|TRBJ2-1|TRBV4-3
CASSAALLAGVGSYNEQFF
TGCGCCAGCAGCGCCGCCCTTCTAGCGGGAGTCGGTTCCTACAATGAGCAGTTCTTC
>-|few|TRBJ1-6|TRBV6-1
CASKWQGGRSPLHF
TGTGCCAGCAAATGGCAGGGAGGTCGGTCACCCCTCCACTTT
>-|-|TRBJ2-2|TRBV12-3/TRBV12-4
CASSPMDSPTGELFF
TGTGCCAGCAGTCCGATGGACAGTCCCACCGGGGAGCTGTTTTTT
>TRBD1|few|TRBJ2-7|TRBV3-1
CASSLGTGLSEQYF
TGTGCCAGCAGCCTCGGGACAGGGCTAAGCGAGCAGTACTTC
>-|-|TRBJ1-6|TRBV7-9
CASSGWTNSPLHF
TGTGCCAGCAGCGGCTGGACTAATTCACCCCTCCACTTT
>-|-|TRBJ2-5|TRBV10-3
CAISEILTETQYF
TGTGCCATCAGTGAGATACTCACAGAGACCCAGTACTTC
>-|-|TRBJ2-3|TRBV7-2
CASSSTGPGISTDTQYF
TGTGCCAGCAGCTCCACAGGCCCTGGTATTAGCACAGATACGCAGTATTTT
>-|-|TRBJ2-7|TRBV7-9
CASSLEGFSDEQYF
TGTGCCAGCAGCTTAGAGGGTTTCAGTGACGAGCAGTACTTC
>TRBD1|-|TRBJ2-7|TRBV12-5
CASARTGTYEQYF
TGTGCTAGTGCTCGGACAGGGACCTACGAGCAGTACTTC
>-|-|TRBJ2-7|TRBV20-1
CSALDGDEQYF
TGCAGTGCTCTGGACGGGGACGAGCAGTACTTC
>TRBD2|few|TRBJ2-7|TRBV6-1
CASTQGAGVYEQYF
TGTGCCAGCACCCAAGGAGCGGGAGTTTACGAGCAGTACTTC